One and the same sample provided the 14 T cell receptor beta chains below, sequenced in a study of cytomegalovirus exposure and HLA in healthy donors. Primers: 60 Vbeta forward and 13 Jbeta reverse. The protocol was immunoSEQ multiplex PCR, while the TCRdb copy is restricted to in-frame clones and leaves out a portion. Among under 150,000 clones listed, 82% were seen once. Sequencing used PBMCs. Receptors originate from a male donor in good health and CMV-seronegative.

V gene TRBV27 combines with J gene TRBJ1-6, with TRBD1 identical over 11 bases. This CDR3 contains 17 residues. Germline values: CDR1 MNHEY, CDR2 SMNVEV (reference sequence). The J segment lost 0 bases and the V segment lost 6 bases, leaving 4 bases of the junction unmatched. The CDR3 loop reads CASRRDRGSSYNSPLHF. Here the CDR3 DNA reads TGTGCCAGCAGACGGGACAGGGGGAGCTCCTATAATTCACCCCTCCACTTT.

The rearrangement uses TRBV28 and TRBJ2-3, with D maybe TRBD2 (6 bases). Trimming stripped 6 bases from V and 3 bases from J, with 19 bases between. The CDR3 length is 16 residues. The germline V gene encodes CDR1 MDHEN and CDR2 SYDVKM. CDR3 sequence reads: CASRRLGSGLTDTQYF. The CDR3 DNA is TGTGCCAGCAGGCGACTGGGTAGCGGACTAACAGATACGCAGTATTTT.

A note on this clone: One end of the junction varies from germline; a read error may be responsible. This chain uses TRBV7-7 with TRBJ2-3, with TRBD1 matching over 8 bases. This CDR3 comprises 16 residues. Germline values: CDR1 SSHAT, CDR2 FNYEAQ (reference sequence). DNA for the CDR3: TGTGCTAGCAGCCCCACAACAGGGGGTGTCCTGGATACGCAGTATTTT. Its protein product is CASSPTTGGVLDTQYF.

This rearrangement joins TRBV18 to TRBJ2-5; 11 bases align to TRBD1. Unmatched junction bases numbered 5, after V lost 4 bases and J lost 1 base. The CDR3 length is 16 residues. Germline CDR1 KGHSH, CDR2 LQKENI. DNA of the CDR3: TGTGCCAGCTCACAGGCCGGGACAGGGGGCCAAGAGACCCAGTACTTC. Protein sequence: CASSQAGTGGQETQYF.

A single count supports this clone. This chain joins TRBV19 and TRBJ2-5, with a possible D match to TRBD2 (5 bases). V was pared by 5 bases and J by 0 bases, with 16 bases between. From germline, CDR1 is LNHDA and CDR2 SQIVND (reference sequence). CDR3 length equals 16 residues. The CDR3 sequence is CASSDGVWGDQETQYF. CDR3 coding DNA: TGTGCCAGTAGTGATGGGGTCTGGGGAGACCAAGAGACCCAGTACTTC.

This clone has more than one count but fewer than ten. A junction boundary mismatches the germline segment, possibly from a read error. The CDR3 reads CSSSHRQGHYTF. CDR3 bases: TGTTCCAGCAGTCACCGGCAGGGACACTACACCTTC. This sequence joins TRBV7-9 and TRBJ1-2; D is perhaps TRBD1 (6 bases). CDR1 and CDR2 from the germline V gene are SEHNR and FQNEAQ (reference sequence). The CDR3 is 12 amino acids.

The CDR3 loop reads CASRYRPGQNSPLHF. CDR3 nucleotides: TGTGCCAGCAGATATCGACCGGGACAGAATTCACCCCTCCACTTT. The genes are TRBV6-6 and TRBJ1-6, with 7 bases aligning to TRBD1. Germline V gene lookup returns CDR1 MNHNY and CDR2 SVGAGI (reference sequence). J lost 7 bases, V lost 6 bases, and 9 bases had no gene match. The CDR3 is 15 amino acids.

The V and J genes are TRBV7-3 and TRBJ2-1; 9 nucleotides line up with TRBD2. The CDR3 is made up of 17 amino acids. Trimming removed 2 bases from V and 2 bases from J; junction bases left unmatched: 7. In germline, CDR1 is SGHTA, CDR2 FQGTGA. CDR3 residues: CASSLSEREEPYNEQFF. The DNA of the CDR3 is TGTGCCAGCAGCTTATCCGAGCGGGAGGAGCCCTACAATGAGCAGTTCTTC.

The V and J genes are TRBV25-1 and TRBJ1-5, with D perhaps matching TRBD1 (5 bases). CDR1 MGHDK and CDR2 SYGVNS come from the germline V gene. Trimming pared 1 base from V and 5 bases from J, leaving 9 bases between. This CDR3 spans 14 amino acids. CDR3 in DNA: TGTGCCAGCAGTGAATTCCTAGGGGATCAGCCCCAGCATTTT. Its protein product is CASSEFLGDQPQHF.

The chain joins TRBV6-5 to TRBJ1-1; D is ambiguous. CDR1 MNHEY and CDR2 SVGAGI come from the germline V gene. The V end lost 0 bases, the J end lost 3 bases, and 14 bases lay between the germline ends. The CDR3 covers 16 residues. The CDR3 here is CASSYSIGEADTEAFF. In DNA form, the CDR3 reads TGTGCCAGCAGTTACTCGATCGGGGAGGCGGACACTGAAGCTTTCTTT.

This chain connects TRBV19 to TRBJ2-1, with D possibly TRBD2 on 5 matching bases. The CDR3 covers 13 residues. Germline CDR1 reads LNHDA; CDR2 reads SQIVND (reference sequence). The germline V and J ends were trimmed by 3 bases and 3 bases, with 6 bases remaining between them. The CDR3, as DNA: TGTGCCAGTAGTATCGGACTCTACAATGAGCAGTTCTTC. Its protein is CASSIGLYNEQFF.

The chain employs TRBV4-3 and TRBJ1-3, with D possibly TRBD1 on 6 matching bases. The CDR3 totals 21 residues. From germline, CDR1 is LGHNA and CDR2 YSLEER. V lost 4 bases and J 2 bases, leaving 30 bases between the germline ends. In nucleotides, the CDR3 is TGCGCCAGCAGCCTAGCCCCTTTGGTAGGGACAATTGCCTTTACTGGAAACACCATATATTTT. As protein: CASSLAPLVGTIAFTGNTIYF.

The chain carries TRBV5-5 and TRBJ2-7; 8 bases match TRBD1. The V gene's germline CDR1 is SGHKS and CDR2 YYEKEE (reference sequence). This CDR3 is 16 amino acids long. V was pared by 0 bases and J by 2 bases, with 7 bases of the junction left unmatched. Written as DNA, the CDR3 is TGTGCCAGCAGCTTGGAGTGGGCAGGGGGCCCCTACGAGCAGTACTTC. It codes for CASSLEWAGGPYEQYF.

This clone was seen just once. The rearrangement joins TRBV19 to TRBJ2-1, with TRBD2 matching 11 bases. The CDR3 length is 14 residues. Germline trimming cut 7 bases from V and 8 bases from J; bases unmatched to any gene: 7. CDR1 is LNHDA, CDR2 SQIVND, per germline (reference sequence). Here the CDR3 reads CASTGTSGGDEQFF. For the CDR3, the DNA is TGTGCCAGTACCGGGACTAGCGGAGGGGATGAGCAGTTCTTC.